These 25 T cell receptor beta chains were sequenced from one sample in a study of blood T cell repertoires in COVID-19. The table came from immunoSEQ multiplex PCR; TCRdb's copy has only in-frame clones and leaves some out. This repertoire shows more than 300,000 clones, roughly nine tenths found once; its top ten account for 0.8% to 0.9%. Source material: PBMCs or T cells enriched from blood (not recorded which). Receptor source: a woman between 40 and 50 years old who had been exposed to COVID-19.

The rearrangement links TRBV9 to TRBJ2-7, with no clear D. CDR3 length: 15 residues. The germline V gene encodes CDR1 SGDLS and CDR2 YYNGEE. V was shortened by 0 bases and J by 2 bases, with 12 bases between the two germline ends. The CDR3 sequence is CASSVGGSWTYEQYF. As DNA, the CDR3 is TGTGCCAGCAGCGTAGGAGGTTCGTGGACCTACGAGCAGTACTTC.

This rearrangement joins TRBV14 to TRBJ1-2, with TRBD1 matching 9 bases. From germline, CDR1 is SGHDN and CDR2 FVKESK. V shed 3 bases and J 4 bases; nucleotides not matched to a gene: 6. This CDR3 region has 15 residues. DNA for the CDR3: TGTGCCAGCAGCCAGGGACAGGGACGCTCCTATGGCTACACCTTC. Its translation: CASSQGQGRSYGYTF. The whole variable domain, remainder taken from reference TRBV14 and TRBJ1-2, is EAGVTQFPSHSVIEKGQTVTLRCDPISGHDNLYWYRRVMGKEIKFLLHFVKESKQDESGMPNNRFLAERTGGTYSTLKVQPAELEDSGVYFCASSQGQGRSYGYTFGSGTRLTVV.

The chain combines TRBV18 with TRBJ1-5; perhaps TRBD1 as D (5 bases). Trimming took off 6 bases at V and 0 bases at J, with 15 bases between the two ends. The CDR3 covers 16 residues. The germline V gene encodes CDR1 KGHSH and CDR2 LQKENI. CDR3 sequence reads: CASSRGTHDSNQPQHF. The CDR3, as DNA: TGTGCCAGCTCGCGGGGGACCCACGATAGCAATCAGCCCCAGCATTTT.

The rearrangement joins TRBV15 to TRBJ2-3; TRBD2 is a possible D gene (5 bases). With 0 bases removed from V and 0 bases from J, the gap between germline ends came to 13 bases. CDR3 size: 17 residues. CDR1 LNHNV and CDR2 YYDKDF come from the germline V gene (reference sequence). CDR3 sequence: CATSRDYRTYSTDTQYF. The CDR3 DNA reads TGTGCCACCAGCAGAGATTATCGGACTTATAGCACAGATACGCAGTATTTT.

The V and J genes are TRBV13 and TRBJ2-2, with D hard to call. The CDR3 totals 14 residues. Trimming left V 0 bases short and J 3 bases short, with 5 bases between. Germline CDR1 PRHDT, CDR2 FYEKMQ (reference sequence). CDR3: CASSLGQDTGELFF. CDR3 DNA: TGTGCCAGCAGCTTAGGGCAGGACACCGGGGAGCTGTTTTTT.

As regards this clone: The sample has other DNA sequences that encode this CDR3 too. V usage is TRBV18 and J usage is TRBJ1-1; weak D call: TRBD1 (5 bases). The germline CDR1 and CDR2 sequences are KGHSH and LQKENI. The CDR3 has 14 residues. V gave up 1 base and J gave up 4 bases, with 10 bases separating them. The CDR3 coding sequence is TGTGCCAGCTCACCACTAGGGGAAGGCACTGAAGCTTTCTTT. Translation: CASSPLGEGTEAFF.

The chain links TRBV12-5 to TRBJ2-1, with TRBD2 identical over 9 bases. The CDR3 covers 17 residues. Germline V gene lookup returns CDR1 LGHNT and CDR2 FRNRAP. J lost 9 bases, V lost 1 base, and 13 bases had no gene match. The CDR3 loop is CASGLAELAGPHFEQFF. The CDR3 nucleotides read TGTGCTAGTGGTTTGGCCGAGCTAGCGGGGCCACACTTTGAGCAGTTCTTC.

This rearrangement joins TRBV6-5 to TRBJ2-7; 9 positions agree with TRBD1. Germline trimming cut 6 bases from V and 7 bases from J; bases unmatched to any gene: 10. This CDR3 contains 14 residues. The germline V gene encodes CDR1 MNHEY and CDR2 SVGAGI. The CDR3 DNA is TGTGCCAGCAGGCCCGGGACAGGGTCGAGGGAGCAGTACTTC. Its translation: CASRPGTGSREQYF.

CDR3 bases: TGTGCCAGCAGACCTACCGGACAGGGCGAGCAGTACTTC. Its protein product is CASRPTGQGEQYF. The chain is built from TRBV12-3 or TRBV12-4 and TRBJ2-7; TRBD1 aligns across 8 bases. CDR3 length: 13 amino acids. Losses at the gene ends were 6 bases for V and 6 bases for J; bases not matched to a gene: 7.

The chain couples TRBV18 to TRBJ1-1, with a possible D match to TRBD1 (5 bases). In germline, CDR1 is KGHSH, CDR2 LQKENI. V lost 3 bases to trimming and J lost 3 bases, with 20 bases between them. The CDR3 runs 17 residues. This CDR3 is CASSPSALGGMDTEAFF. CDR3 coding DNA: TGTGCCAGCTCACCGTCCGCCCTGGGGGGGATGGACACTGAAGCTTTCTTT.

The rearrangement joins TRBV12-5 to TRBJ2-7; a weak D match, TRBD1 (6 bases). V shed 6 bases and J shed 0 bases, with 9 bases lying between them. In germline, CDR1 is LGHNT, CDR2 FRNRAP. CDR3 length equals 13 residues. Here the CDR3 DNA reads TGTGCTAGTGGGTGGGACACCTCCTACGAGCAGTACTTC. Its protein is CASGWDTSYEQYF.

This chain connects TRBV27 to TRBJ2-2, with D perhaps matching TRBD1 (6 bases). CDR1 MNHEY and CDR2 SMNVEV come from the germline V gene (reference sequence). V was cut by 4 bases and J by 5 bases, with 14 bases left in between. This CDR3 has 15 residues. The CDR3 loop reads CASSYQGRRTGELFF. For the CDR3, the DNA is TGTGCCAGCAGTTATCAGGGGCGACGAACCGGGGAGCTGTTTTTT.

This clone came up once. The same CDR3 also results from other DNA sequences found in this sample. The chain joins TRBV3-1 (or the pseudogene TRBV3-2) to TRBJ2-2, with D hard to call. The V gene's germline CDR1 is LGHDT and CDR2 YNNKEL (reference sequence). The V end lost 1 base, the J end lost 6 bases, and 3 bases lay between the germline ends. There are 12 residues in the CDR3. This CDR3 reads CASSQAAGELFF. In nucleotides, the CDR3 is TGTGCCAGCAGCCAAGCCGCCGGGGAGCTGTTTTTT.

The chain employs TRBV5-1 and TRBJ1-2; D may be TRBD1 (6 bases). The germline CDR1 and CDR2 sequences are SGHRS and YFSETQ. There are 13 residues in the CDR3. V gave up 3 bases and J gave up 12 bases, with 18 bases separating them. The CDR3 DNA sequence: TGCGCCAGCAGCTCAACCCTCCAGGGGCCCCACACCTTC. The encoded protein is CASSSTLQGPHTF.

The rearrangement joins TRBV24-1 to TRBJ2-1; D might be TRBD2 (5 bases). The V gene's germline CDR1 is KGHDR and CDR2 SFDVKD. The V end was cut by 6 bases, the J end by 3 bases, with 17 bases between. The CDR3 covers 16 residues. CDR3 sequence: CATSRMDSTNYNEQFF. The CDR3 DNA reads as TGTGCCACCAGTAGAATGGACTCAACAAACTACAATGAGCAGTTCTTC.

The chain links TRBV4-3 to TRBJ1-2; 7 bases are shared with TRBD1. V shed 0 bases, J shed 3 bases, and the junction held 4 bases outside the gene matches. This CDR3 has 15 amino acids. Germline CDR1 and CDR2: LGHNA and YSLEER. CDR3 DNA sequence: TGCGCCAGCAGCCAAGATGACAGGGAGGACTATGGCTACACCTTC. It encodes CASSQDDREDYGYTF.

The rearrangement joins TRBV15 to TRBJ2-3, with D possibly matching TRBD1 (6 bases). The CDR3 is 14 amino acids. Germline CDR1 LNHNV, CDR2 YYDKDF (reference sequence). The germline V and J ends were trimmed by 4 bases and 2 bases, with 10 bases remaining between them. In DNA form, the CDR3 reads TGTGCCACCAGCACTGACAGGACCACAGATACGCAGTATTTT. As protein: CATSTDRTTDTQYF.

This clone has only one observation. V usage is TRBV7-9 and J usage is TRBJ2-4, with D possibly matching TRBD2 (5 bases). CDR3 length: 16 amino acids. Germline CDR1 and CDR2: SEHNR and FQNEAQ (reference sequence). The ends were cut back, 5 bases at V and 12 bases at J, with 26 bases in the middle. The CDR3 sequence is CASSPETGMFVTNQYF. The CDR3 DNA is TGTGCCAGCAGCCCAGAGACGGGAATGTTCGTCACTAATCAGTACTTC. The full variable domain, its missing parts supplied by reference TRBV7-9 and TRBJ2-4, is DTGVSQNPRHKITKRGQNVTFRCDPISEHNRLYWYRQTLGQGPEFLTYFQNEAQLEKSRLLSDRFSAERPKGSFSTLEIQRTEQGDSAMYLCASSPETGMFVTNQYFGAGTRLSVL.

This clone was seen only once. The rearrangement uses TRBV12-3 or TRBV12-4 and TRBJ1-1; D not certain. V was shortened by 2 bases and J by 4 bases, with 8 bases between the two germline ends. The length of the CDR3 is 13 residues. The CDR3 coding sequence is TGTGCCAGCAGTTTAATGGGGAGCACTGAAGCTTTCTTT. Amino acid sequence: CASSLMGSTEAFF.

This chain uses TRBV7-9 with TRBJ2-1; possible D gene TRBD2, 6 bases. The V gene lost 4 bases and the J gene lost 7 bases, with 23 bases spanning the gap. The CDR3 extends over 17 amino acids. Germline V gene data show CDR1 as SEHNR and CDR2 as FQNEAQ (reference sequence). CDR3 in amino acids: CASSSPAWRAVENEQFF. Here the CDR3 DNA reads TGTGCCAGCAGCTCCCCCGCCTGGAGGGCGGTAGAGAATGAGCAGTTCTTC.

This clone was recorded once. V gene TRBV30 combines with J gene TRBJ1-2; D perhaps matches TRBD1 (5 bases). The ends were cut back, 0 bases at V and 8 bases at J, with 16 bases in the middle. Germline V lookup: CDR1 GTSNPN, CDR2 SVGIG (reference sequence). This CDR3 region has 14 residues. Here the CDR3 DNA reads TGTGCCTGGAGTGTTTCGGGGGGGTTGAGGGGCTACACCTTC. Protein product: CAWSVSGGLRGYTF.

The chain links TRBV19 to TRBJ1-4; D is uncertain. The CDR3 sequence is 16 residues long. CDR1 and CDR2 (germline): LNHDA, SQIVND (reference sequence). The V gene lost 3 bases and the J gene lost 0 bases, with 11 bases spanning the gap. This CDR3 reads CASSIGRLATNEKLFF. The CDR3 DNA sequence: TGTGCCAGTAGTATCGGCCGACTTGCAACTAATGAAAAACTGTTTTTT.

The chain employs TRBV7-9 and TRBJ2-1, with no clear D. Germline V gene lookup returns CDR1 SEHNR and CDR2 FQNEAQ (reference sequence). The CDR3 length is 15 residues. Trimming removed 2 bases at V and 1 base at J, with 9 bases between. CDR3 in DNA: TGTGCCAGCAGCTTACTAACGCGGTCCTACAATGAGCAGTTCTTC. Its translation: CASSLLTRSYNEQFF.

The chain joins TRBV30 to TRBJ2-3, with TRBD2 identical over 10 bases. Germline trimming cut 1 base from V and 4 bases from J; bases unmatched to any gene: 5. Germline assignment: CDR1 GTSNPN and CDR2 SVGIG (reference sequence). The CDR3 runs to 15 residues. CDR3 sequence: CAWSGSGGAPDTQYF. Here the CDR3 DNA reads TGTGCCTGGAGTGGGAGCGGGGGGGCCCCAGATACGCAGTATTTT.

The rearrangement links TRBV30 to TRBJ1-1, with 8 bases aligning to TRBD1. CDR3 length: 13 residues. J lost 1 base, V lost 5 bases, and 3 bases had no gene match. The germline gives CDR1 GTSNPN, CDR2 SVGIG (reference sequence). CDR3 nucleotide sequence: TGTGCCTGGCGGACAGGGCCGAACACTGAAGCTTTCTTT. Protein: CAWRTGPNTEAFF.